The rows below give T cell receptor beta chains drawn from one sample of a study of control samples from healthy donors and cancer patients. Profiled with immunoSEQ multiplex PCR; TCRdb holds only in-frame clones, not every one. The sample has some 120,000 clones, over 75% seen once. The material sequenced was blood. The receptors were sampled from a man between 35 and 55 years old in good health. Each CDR3 is given with its conserved first and last residue. The D gene is left open where the match is weak. Some rows mark clone size as missing; the rest say once, few, many or name a class of expanded clone.

CDR3: CASSRDTFELNEQFF
DNA: TGTGCCAGCAGTAGAGACACGTTCGAGTTGAATGAGCAGTTCTTC
V: TRBV6-5
J: TRBJ2-1
D: .
size: .

CDR3: CASSLEIRIGAFF
DNA: TGTGCCAGCAGCTTAGAGATCAGAATCGGAGCTTTCTTT
V: TRBV11-2
J: TRBJ1-1
D: .
size: few

CDR3: CASSPPPTAMNTEAFF
DNA: TGTGCCAGCTCACCTCCTCCAACAGCTATGAACACTGAAGCTTTCTTT
V: TRBV18
J: TRBJ1-1
D: .
size: .

CDR3: CASSQDWAGAGNTIYF
DNA: TGCGCCAGCAGCCAAGATTGGGCAGGGGCTGGAAACACCATATATTTT
V: TRBV4-3
J: TRBJ1-3
D: .
size: .

CDR3: CASSFGQGTEAFF
DNA: TGTGCCAGCAGCTTTGGACAGGGGACTGAAGCTTTCTTT
V: TRBV11-2
J: TRBJ1-1
D: TRBD1
size: .

CDR3: CASSQGSGKRTNNEQFF
DNA: TGCGCCAGCAGCCAAGGATCCGGGAAACGGACGAACAATGAGCAGTTCTTC
V: TRBV4-3
J: TRBJ2-1
D: .
size: .

CDR3: CASAFDRAGANVLTF
DNA: TGCGCCAGCGCTTTCGACAGGGCTGGGGCCAACGTCCTGACTTTC
V: TRBV5-1
J: TRBJ2-6
D: TRBD1
size: .

CDR3: CASGLATGVNSGNTIYF
DNA: TGTGCTAGTGGTTTGGCGACAGGAGTCAACTCTGGAAACACCATATATTTT
V: TRBV12-5
J: TRBJ1-3
D: .
size: .

CDR3: CATSDGDRGVETQYF
DNA: TGTGCCACCAGTGATGGGGACAGGGGTGTAGAGACCCAGTACTTC
V: TRBV24-1
J: TRBJ2-5
D: TRBD1
size: once

CDR3: CASSLRADYGYTF
DNA: TGTGCCAGCAGCTTACGGGCTGACTATGGCTACACCTTC
V: TRBV7-9
J: TRBJ1-2
D: .
size: .

CDR3: CASRRGTSEVADTQYF
DNA: TGCGCCAGCAGGAGGGGGACTAGTGAAGTCGCAGATACGCAGTATTTT
V: TRBV10-1
J: TRBJ2-3
D: TRBD2
size: .

CDR3: CASSSDDGLVAPLHF
DNA: TGTGCCAGCAGTTCCGATGACGGTCTGGTAGCACCCCTCCACTTT
V: TRBV6-2/TRBV6-3
J: TRBJ1-6
D: .
size: .

CDR3: CASSLTSGSTDTQYF
DNA: TGCGCCAGCAGCTTGACTAGCGGAAGCACAGATACGCAGTATTTT
V: TRBV5-1
J: TRBJ2-3
D: TRBD2
size: .

CDR3: CAWSVPGANTIYF
DNA: TGTGCCTGGAGTGTACCTGGGGCTAACACCATATATTTT
V: TRBV30
J: TRBJ1-3
D: .
size: .

CDR3: CAWSGGQGGISNQPQHF
DNA: TGTGCCTGGAGTGGGGGACAGGGGGGGATTAGCAATCAGCCCCAGCATTTT
V: TRBV30
J: TRBJ1-5
D: TRBD1
size: .

CDR3: CASSLEGMAVYEQYF
DNA: TGTGCCAGCAGCTTAGAGGGTATGGCAGTTTACGAGCAGTACTTC
V: TRBV7-2
J: TRBJ2-7
D: .
size: once

CDR3: CASSYGDTNYGYTF
DNA: TGTGCCAGCAGTTACGGGGACACGAACTATGGCTACACCTTC
V: TRBV6-2/TRBV6-3
J: TRBJ1-2
D: .
size: once

CDR3: CASTIGGLRYNQPQHF
DNA: TGTGCCAGTACCATCGGGGGGCTGAGATACAATCAGCCCCAGCATTTT
V: TRBV19
J: TRBJ1-5
D: .
size: .

CDR3: CASSSSTPYVSYEQYF
DNA: TGTGCCAGCAGCAGCTCGACCCCCTACGTCTCCTACGAGCAGTACTTC
V: TRBV13
J: TRBJ2-7
D: .
size: .

CDR3: CASSSPGQVGNTIYF
DNA: TGTGCCAGCAGCTCACCGGGACAGGTTGGAAACACCATATATTTT
V: TRBV7-9
J: TRBJ1-3
D: TRBD1
size: once